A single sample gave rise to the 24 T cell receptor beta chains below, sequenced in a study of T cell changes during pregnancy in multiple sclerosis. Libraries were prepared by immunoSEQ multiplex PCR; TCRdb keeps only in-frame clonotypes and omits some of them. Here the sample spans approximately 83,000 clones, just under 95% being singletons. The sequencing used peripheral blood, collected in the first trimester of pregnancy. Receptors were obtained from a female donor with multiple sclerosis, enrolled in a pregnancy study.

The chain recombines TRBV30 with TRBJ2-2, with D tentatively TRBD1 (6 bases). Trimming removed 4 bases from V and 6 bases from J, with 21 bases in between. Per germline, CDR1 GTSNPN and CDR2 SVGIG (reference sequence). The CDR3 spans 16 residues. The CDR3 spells CAWTSSGQGWSGELFF. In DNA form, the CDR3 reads TGTGCCTGGACCTCCTCGGGGCAGGGGTGGTCCGGGGAGCTGTTTTTT.

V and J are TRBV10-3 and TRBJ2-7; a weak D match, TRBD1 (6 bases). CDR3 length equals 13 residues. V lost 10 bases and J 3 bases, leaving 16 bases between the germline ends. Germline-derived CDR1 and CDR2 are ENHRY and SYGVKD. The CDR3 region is CATRRQDHYEQYF. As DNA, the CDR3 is TGTGCCACCCGCCGACAGGACCACTACGAGCAGTACTTC.

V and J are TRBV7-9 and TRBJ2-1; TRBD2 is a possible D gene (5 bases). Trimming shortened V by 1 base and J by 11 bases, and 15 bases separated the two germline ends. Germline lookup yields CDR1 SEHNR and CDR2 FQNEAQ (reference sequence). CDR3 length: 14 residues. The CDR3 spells CASSLVSEGRKQFF. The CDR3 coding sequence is TGTGCCAGCAGCTTAGTGTCTGAGGGTCGGAAGCAGTTCTTC.

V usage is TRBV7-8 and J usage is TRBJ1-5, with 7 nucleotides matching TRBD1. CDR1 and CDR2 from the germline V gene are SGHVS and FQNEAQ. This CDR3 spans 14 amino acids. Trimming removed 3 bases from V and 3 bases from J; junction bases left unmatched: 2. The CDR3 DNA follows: TGTGCCAGCAGCTTGGGACAGTTCAATCAGCCCCAGCATTTT. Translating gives CASSLGQFNQPQHF.

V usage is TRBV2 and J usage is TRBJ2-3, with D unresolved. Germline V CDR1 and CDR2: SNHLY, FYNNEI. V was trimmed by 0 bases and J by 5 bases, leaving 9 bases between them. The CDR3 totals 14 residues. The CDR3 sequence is CASSEATLGDTQYF. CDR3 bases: TGTGCCAGCAGTGAAGCGACTCTGGGAGATACGCAGTATTTT.

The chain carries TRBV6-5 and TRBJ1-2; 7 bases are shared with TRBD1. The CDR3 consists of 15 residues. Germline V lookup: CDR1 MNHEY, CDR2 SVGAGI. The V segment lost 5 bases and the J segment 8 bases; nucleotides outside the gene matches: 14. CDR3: CASSATGAPSRGYTF. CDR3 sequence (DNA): TGTGCCAGCAGTGCTACAGGGGCCCCATCTCGGGGCTACACCTTC.

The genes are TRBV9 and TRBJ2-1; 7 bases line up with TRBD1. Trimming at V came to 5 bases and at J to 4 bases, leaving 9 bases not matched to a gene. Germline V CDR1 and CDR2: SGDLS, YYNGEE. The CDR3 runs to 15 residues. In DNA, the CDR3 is TGTGCCAGCAGTTTCGCCGGGACAGAATACAATGAGCAGTTCTTC. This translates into CASSFAGTEYNEQFF.

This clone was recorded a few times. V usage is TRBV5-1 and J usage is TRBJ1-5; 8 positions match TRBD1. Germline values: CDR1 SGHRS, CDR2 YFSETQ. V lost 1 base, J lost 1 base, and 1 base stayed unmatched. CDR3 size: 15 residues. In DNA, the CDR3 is TGCGCCAGCAGCTTGTGGACAGGGAGCAATCAGCCCCAGCATTTT. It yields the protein CASSLWTGSNQPQHF.

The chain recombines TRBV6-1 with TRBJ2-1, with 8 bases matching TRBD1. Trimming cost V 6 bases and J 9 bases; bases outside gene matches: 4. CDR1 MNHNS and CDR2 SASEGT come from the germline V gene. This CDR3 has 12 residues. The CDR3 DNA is TGTGCCAGCAGCCGGACAGGGCGTGAGCAGTTCTTC. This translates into CASSRTGREQFF.

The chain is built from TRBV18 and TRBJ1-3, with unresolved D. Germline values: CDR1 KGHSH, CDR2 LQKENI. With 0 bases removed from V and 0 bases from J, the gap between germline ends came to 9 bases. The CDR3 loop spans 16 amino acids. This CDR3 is CASSPPGGASGNTIYF. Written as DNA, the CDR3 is TGTGCCAGCTCACCACCAGGTGGAGCCTCTGGAAACACCATATATTTT.

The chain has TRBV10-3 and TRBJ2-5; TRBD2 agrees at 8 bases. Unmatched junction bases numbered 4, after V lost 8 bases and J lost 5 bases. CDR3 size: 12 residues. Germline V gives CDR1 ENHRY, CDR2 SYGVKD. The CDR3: CAIAGGGETQYF. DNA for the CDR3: TGTGCCATCGCGGGGGGCGGGGAGACCCAGTACTTC.

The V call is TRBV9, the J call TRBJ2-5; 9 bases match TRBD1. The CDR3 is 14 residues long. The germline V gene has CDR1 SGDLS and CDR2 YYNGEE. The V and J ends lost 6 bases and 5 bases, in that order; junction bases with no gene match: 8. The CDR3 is CASTPGQGRETQYF. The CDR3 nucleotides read TGTGCCAGCACCCCGGGACAGGGAAGGGAGACCCAGTACTTC.

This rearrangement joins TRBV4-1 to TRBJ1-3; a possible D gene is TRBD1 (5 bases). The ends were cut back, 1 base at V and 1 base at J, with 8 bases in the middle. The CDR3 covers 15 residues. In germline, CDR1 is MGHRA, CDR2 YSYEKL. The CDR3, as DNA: TGCGCCAGCAGCCAAGGCGGGGGTTCTGGAAACACCATATATTTT. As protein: CASSQGGGSGNTIYF.

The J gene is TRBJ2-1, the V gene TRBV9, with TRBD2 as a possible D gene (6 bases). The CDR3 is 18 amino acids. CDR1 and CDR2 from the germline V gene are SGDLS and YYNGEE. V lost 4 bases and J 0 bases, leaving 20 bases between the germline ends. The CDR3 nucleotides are TGTGCCAGCAGCCCCCAAGTCGGCGGCGGGAACTCCTACAATGAGCAGTTCTTC. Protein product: CASSPQVGGGNSYNEQFF.

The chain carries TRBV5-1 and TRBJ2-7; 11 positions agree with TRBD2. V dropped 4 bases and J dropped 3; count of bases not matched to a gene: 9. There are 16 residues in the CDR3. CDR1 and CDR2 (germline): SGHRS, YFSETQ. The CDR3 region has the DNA TGCGCCAGCAGCCCTAGCGGGGGGAGGGTGATCTACGAGCAGTACTTC. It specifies CASSPSGGRVIYEQYF.

In DNA form, the CDR3 reads TGTGCCAGCAGCTTGGGCGGGTCCTACTATGGCTACACCTTC. Translating gives CASSLGGSYYGYTF. The chain employs TRBV5-4 and TRBJ1-2; no clear D gene. With 0 bases removed from V and 3 bases from J, the gap between germline ends came to 9 bases. CDR3 length: 14 amino acids. Germline V gene data show CDR1 as SGHNT and CDR2 as YYREEE (reference sequence). The whole variable domain, remainder taken from reference TRBV5-4 and TRBJ1-2, is ETGVTQSPTHLIKTRGQQVTLRCSSQSGHNTVSWYQQALGQGPQFIFQYYREEENGRGNFPPRFSGLQFPNYSSELNVNALELDDSALYLCASSLGGSYYGYTFGSGTRLTVV.

CDR3 sequence (DNA): TGCAGCGGTGGATCGGGAACGCAGTATTTT. The encoded protein is CSGGSGTQYF. V and J are TRBV29-1 and TRBJ2-3; tentatively, D is TRBD2 (5 bases). The CDR3 is 10 residues long. The V end was cut by 7 bases, the J end by 9 bases, with 11 bases between. Per the germline V gene, CDR1 is SQVTM and CDR2 is ANQGSEA.

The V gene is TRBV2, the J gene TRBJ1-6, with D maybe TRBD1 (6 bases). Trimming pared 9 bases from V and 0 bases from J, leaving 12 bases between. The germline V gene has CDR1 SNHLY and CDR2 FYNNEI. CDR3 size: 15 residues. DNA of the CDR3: TGTGCCAGTACTGGACAGAGCTCCTATAATTCACCCCTCCACTTT. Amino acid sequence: CASTGQSSYNSPLHF.

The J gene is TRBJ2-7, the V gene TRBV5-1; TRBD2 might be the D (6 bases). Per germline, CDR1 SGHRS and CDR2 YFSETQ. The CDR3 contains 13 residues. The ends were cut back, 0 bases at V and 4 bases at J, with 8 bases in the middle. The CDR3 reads CASSLEAGYEQYF. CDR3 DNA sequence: TGCGCCAGCAGCTTGGAGGCGGGGTACGAGCAGTACTTC. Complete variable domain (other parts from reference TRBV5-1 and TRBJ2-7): KAGVTQTPRYLIKTRGQQVTLSCSPISGHRSVSWYQQTPGQGLQFLFEYFSETQRNKGNFPGRFSGRQFSNSRSEMNVSTLELGDSALYLCASSLEAGYEQYFGPGTRLTVT.

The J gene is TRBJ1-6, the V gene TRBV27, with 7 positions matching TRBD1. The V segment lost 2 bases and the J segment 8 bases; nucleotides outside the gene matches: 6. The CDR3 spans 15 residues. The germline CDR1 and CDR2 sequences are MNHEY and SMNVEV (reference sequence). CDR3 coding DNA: TGTGCCAGCAGTTTAGGGACAGTTGGAGATTCACCCCTCCACTTT. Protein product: CASSLGTVGDSPLHF.

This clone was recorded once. CDR3 nucleotide sequence: TGCGCCAGCAGCCAAGATGGGGGGAGTGGCTACACCTTC. Its translation: CASSQDGGSGYTF. V is TRBV4-1 and J is TRBJ1-2; D is possibly TRBD1 (5 bases). CDR3 length: 13 amino acids. CDR1 is MGHRA, CDR2 YSYEKL, per germline. The V end lost 0 bases, the J end lost 7 bases, and 9 bases lay between the germline ends.

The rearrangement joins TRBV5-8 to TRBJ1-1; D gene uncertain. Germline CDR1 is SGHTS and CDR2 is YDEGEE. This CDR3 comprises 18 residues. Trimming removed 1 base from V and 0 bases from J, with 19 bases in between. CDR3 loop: CASSLRWEAGVMNTEAFF. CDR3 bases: TGTGCCAGCAGCTTGAGGTGGGAGGCAGGAGTTATGAACACTGAAGCTTTCTTT. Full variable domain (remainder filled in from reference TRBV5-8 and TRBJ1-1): EAGVTQSPTHLIKTRGQQATLRCSPISGHTSVYWYQQALGLGLQFLLWYDEGEERNRGNFPPRFSGRQFPNYSSELNVNALELEDSALYLCASSLRWEAGVMNTEAFFGQGTRLTVV.

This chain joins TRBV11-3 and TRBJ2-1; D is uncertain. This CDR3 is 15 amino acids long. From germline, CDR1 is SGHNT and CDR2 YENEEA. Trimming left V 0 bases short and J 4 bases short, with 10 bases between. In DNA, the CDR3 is TGTGCCAGCAGCTTAGATTCGTACAGTTACAATGAGCAGTTCTTC. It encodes CASSLDSYSYNEQFF.

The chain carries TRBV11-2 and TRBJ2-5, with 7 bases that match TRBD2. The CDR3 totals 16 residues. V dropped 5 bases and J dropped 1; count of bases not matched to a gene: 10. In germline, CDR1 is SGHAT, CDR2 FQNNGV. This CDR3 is CASSPTQRGFQETQYF. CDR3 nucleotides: TGTGCCAGCAGCCCGACCCAGCGGGGTTTCCAAGAGACCCAGTACTTC. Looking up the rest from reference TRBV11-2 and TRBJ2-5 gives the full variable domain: EAGVAQSPRYKIIEKRQSVAFWCNPISGHATLYWYQQILGQGPKLLIQFQNNGVVDDSQLPKDRFSAERLKGVDSTLKIQPAKLEDSAVYLCASSPTQRGFQETQYFGPGTRLLVL.